This TCR beta chain was identified in a study of blood T cell repertoires in COVID-19. On the study more broadly: Sites in the United States, Italy and Spain provided acute and convalescent COVID-19 samples. In each case, the material was cDNA or gDNA derived from T cells, B-cell-depleted T cells, or PBMCs.

V lost 2 bases to trimming and J lost 0 bases, with 16 bases between them. This CDR3 comprises 17 residues. Germline CDR1 and CDR2: ENHRY and SYGVKD. Per the original data handling: Counts of nucleated cells, estimated from reference gene primer amplification, were obtained. Method: immunoSEQ multiplex PCR; TCRdb's copy keeps in-frame clones and lacks some. V and J calls and clone size are copied from that table; D and trimming were computed from the DNA. The repertoire has fewer than 130,000 clones, around 79% of them found once; the top ten carry more than 20%. The receptor was isolated from a man between 65 and 85 years old with active or convalescent COVID-19. Source material: peripheral blood. The chain joins TRBV10-3 to TRBJ1-2; no definite D call. The CDR3 loop reads CAISEGRRADSNYGYTF. The CDR3 DNA reads as TGTGCCATCAGTGAGGGTAGGAGGGCCGACTCTAACTATGGCTACACCTTC.